Each of the 18 T cell receptor beta chains below was sequenced from the same sample in a study of T cell changes during pregnancy in multiple sclerosis (dated by TCRdb to between 2018 and 2021). Library creation used the immunoSEQ multiplex PCR assay. TCRdb obtained this table from immuneACCESS and retained in-frame rearrangements with V and J assigned. These tables miss some clones; where compared with another copy, unresolved V genes account for less than half of the shortfall, and the remainder is unexplained. Counted in this sample were around 49,000 clones; around 90% of them appeared once. Over 4% of the sample is taken by the ten largest. The sample was peripheral blood, taken after pregnancy. The receptor set was obtained from a female donor in good health, enrolled as a control in a pregnancy study.

The genes are TRBV12-5 and TRBJ2-3; perhaps TRBD1 as D (5 bases). V lost 4 bases to trimming and J lost 1 base, with 9 bases between them. The CDR3 extends over 14 amino acids. Germline V CDR1 and CDR2: LGHNT, FRNRAP. The CDR3 DNA reads TGTGCTAGTGGTTCCCCGACAGGCACAGATACGCAGTATTTT. This sequence encodes CASGSPTGTDTQYF.

The rearrangement joins TRBV6-1 to TRBJ2-1, with TRBD2 matching 11 bases. The germline CDR1 and CDR2 sequences are MNHNS and SASEGT. This CDR3 has 15 amino acids. After removal of 10 bases from V and 6 bases from J, the junction contained 11 bases not matched to a gene. The CDR3 loop reads CATSQLAGASNEQFF. CDR3 in DNA: TGTGCCACCTCACAACTAGCGGGAGCAAGCAATGAGCAGTTCTTC.

CDR3 coding DNA: TGTGCCAGCAGTCCGGGACTAGCGGGGTCAGGTGAGCAGTTCTTC. Its translation: CASSPGLAGSGEQFF. The V gene is TRBV28, the J gene TRBJ2-1, with TRBD2 matching 13 bases. CDR1 is MDHEN and CDR2 is SYDVKM in the germline V gene. The CDR3 totals 15 residues. The J segment lost 9 bases and the V segment lost 5 bases, leaving 7 bases of the junction unmatched.

This rearrangement joins TRBV9 to TRBJ2-3, with 8 bases fitting TRBD2. From germline, CDR1 is SGDLS and CDR2 YYNGEE. After removal of 3 bases from V and 0 bases from J, the junction contained 15 bases not matched to a gene. The CDR3 is made up of 19 amino acids. The CDR3 nucleotides are TGTGCCAGCAGCGGAAAGCAGTGGACTAGCAGAAGTAGCACAGATACGCAGTATTTT. Amino acid sequence: CASSGKQWTSRSSTDTQYF.

The J gene is TRBJ1-2, the V gene TRBV6-6, with a tentative D call TRBD1 (5 bases). The CDR3 totals 15 residues. CDR1 is MNHNY and CDR2 is SVGAGI in the germline V gene (reference sequence). Trimming took 0 bases from V and 3 from J, leaving 11 bases between them. The CDR3 sequence is CASSYSSEGDYGYTF. CDR3 DNA sequence: TGTGCCAGCAGTTACTCGTCAGAAGGGGACTATGGCTACACCTTC.

The genes are TRBV5-1 and TRBJ2-2, with TRBD2 matching 14 bases. The trim removed 6 bases at V and 7 bases at J, leaving 2 bases unmatched. Germline-derived CDR1 and CDR2 are SGHRS and YFSETQ. This CDR3 is built from 14 residues. The CDR3 region has the DNA TGCGCCAGCAAGGGACTAGCGGGAGTCGGGGAGCTGTTTTTT. Protein sequence: CASKGLAGVGELFF.

The chain has TRBV6-5 and TRBJ2-7; D gene uncertain. This CDR3 is 11 amino acids long. The germline V gene has CDR1 MNHEY and CDR2 SVGAGI. Trimming pared 4 bases from V and 4 bases from J, leaving 5 bases between. The CDR3: CASSWAYEQYF. The CDR3 DNA follows: TGTGCCAGCAGTTGGGCATACGAGCAGTACTTC.

The rearrangement uses TRBV9 and TRBJ1-4, with TRBD1 as a possible D gene (5 bases). The CDR3 is 15 residues long. The V gene lost 3 bases and the J gene lost 7 bases, with 16 bases spanning the gap. The germline V gene encodes CDR1 SGDLS and CDR2 YYNGEE. The CDR3 loop is CASSAWGGGSEKLFF. Here the CDR3 DNA reads TGTGCCAGCAGCGCATGGGGTGGGGGGAGTGAAAAACTGTTTTTT. Complete variable domain (other parts from reference TRBV9 and TRBJ1-4): DSGVTQTPKHLITATGQRVTLRCSPRSGDLSVYWYQQSLDQGLQFLIQYYNGEERAKGNILERFSAQQFPDLHSELNLSSLELGDSALYFCASSAWGGGSEKLFFGSGTQLSVL.

This rearrangement joins TRBV7-6 to TRBJ2-7; D is unresolved. There are 15 residues in the CDR3. CDR1 SGHVS and CDR2 FNYEAQ come from the germline V gene. Trimming cost V 1 base and J 2 bases, with 12 bases left between them. CDR3 amino acids: CASSLGPTATYEQYF. CDR3 DNA sequence: TGTGCCAGCAGCTTAGGCCCCACAGCTACCTACGAGCAGTACTTC.

The V and J genes are TRBV6-1 and TRBJ1-2; weak D call: TRBD1 (6 bases). The CDR3 extends over 16 amino acids. Germline values: CDR1 MNHNS, CDR2 SASEGT. V lost 0 bases and J lost 4, with 15 bases in between. The CDR3 DNA reads as TGTGCCAGCAGTGAAGCCCCAGGGGTGGGGACCTATGGCTACACCTTC. This encodes CASSEAPGVGTYGYTF.

This sequence joins TRBV28 and TRBJ2-7; D gene unclear. Germline V gene sequence: CDR1 MDHEN, CDR2 SYDVKM. V lost 6 bases and J 5 bases, leaving 20 bases between the germline ends. This CDR3 comprises 15 residues. In nucleotides, the CDR3 is TGTGCCAGCAGCCCCGGCGGATCGCTCGACCACGAGCAGTACTTC. It is translated as CASSPGGSLDHEQYF.

Here the CDR3 DNA reads TGTGCCAGCAGCGGGAGGAGTATCACTGAAGCTTTCTTT. It codes for CASSGRSITEAFF. V is TRBV6-4 and J is TRBJ1-1; D not certain. The V gene's germline CDR1 is MRHNA and CDR2 SNTAGT. CDR3 length: 13 residues. With 6 bases removed from V and 4 bases from J, the gap between germline ends came to 12 bases.

This chain uses TRBV19 with TRBJ2-3; 10 bases match TRBD1. Germline V gene lookup returns CDR1 LNHDA and CDR2 SQIVND (reference sequence). The CDR3 covers 15 residues. V dropped 1 base and J dropped 5; count of bases not matched to a gene: 3. DNA for the CDR3: TGTGCCAGTAGTATAGGACAGGGGGCGGGAGATACGCAGTATTTT. It translates to CASSIGQGAGDTQYF. Combining the CDR3 with reference TRBV19 and TRBJ2-3 gives the whole variable domain DGGITQSPKYLFRKEGQNVTLSCEQNLNHDAMYWYRQDPGQGLRLIYYSQIVNDFQKGDIAEGYSVSREKKESFPLTVTSAQKNPTAFYLCASSIGQGAGDTQYFGPGTRLTVL.

J is TRBJ2-7 and V is TRBV18, with D maybe TRBD2 (5 bases). Trimming removed 3 bases at V and 6 bases at J, with 12 bases between. Germline V gene sequence: CDR1 KGHSH, CDR2 LQKENI. The CDR3 runs 13 residues. CDR3 sequence (DNA): TGTGCCAGCTCACCCCCGGGAACGTCCGAGCAGTACTTC. It encodes CASSPPGTSEQYF.

J is TRBJ2-7 and V is TRBV4-1; TRBD2 aligns across 7 bases. V gave up 1 base and J gave up 4 bases; unmatched junction bases: 7. This CDR3 comprises 15 residues. The germline CDR1 and CDR2 sequences are MGHRA and YSYEKL. CDR3 loop: CASSQVEASGYEQYF. Here the CDR3 DNA reads TGCGCCAGCAGCCAAGTAGAGGCTAGCGGTTACGAGCAGTACTTC.

This clone has just one count. This chain uses TRBV9 with TRBJ2-5, with TRBD1 matching over 10 bases. From germline, CDR1 is SGDLS and CDR2 YYNGEE. After removal of 3 bases from V and 0 bases from J, the junction contained 8 bases not matched to a gene. The CDR3 loop spans 17 amino acids. CDR3 in DNA: TGTGCCAGCAGCGGCAACCGGGACAGGGGATACCAAGAGACCCAGTACTTC. It translates to CASSGNRDRGYQETQYF.

The chain has TRBV7-6 and TRBJ2-5; TRBD1 agrees at 8 bases. CDR1 and CDR2 from the germline V gene are SGHVS and FNYEAQ. The CDR3 consists of 13 residues. V dropped 7 bases and J dropped 5; count of bases not matched to a gene: 6. The CDR3 sequence: CASTPDRDETQYF. The CDR3 bases are TGTGCCAGCACCCCGGACAGGGACGAGACCCAGTACTTC. Drawing the rest from reference TRBV7-6 and TRBJ2-5, the complete variable domain is GAGVSQSPRYKVTKRGQDVALRCDPISGHVSLYWYRQALGQGPEFLTYFNYEAQQDKSGLPNDRFSAERPEGSISTLTIQRTEQRDSAMYRCASTPDRDETQYFGPGTRLLVL.

V is TRBV7-9 and J is TRBJ2-7; 7 bases agree with TRBD1. This CDR3 has 15 residues. The trim removed 5 bases at V and 11 bases at J, leaving 18 bases unmatched. In germline, CDR1 is SEHNR, CDR2 FQNEAQ (reference sequence). In DNA, the CDR3 is TGTGCCAGCAGCCCATCCGAGACAGGGTCACGTAATGAGTACTTC. Protein: CASSPSETGSRNEYF. Full variable domain (remainder filled in from reference TRBV7-9 and TRBJ2-7): DTGVSQNPRHKITKRGQNVTFRCDPISEHNRLYWYRQTLGQGPEFLTYFQNEAQLEKSRLLSDRFSAERPKGSFSTLEIQRTEQGDSAMYLCASSPSETGSRNEYFGPGTRLTVT.